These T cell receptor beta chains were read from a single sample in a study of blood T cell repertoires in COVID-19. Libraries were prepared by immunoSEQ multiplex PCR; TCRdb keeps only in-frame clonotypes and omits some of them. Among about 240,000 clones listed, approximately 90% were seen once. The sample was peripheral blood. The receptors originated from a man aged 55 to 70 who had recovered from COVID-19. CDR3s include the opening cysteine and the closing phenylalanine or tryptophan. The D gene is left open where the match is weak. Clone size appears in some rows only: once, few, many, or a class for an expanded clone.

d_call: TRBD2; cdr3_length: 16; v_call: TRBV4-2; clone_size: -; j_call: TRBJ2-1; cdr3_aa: CASSQALAGGHNEQFF
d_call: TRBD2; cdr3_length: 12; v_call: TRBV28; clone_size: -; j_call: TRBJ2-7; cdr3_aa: CASGTRSYEQYF
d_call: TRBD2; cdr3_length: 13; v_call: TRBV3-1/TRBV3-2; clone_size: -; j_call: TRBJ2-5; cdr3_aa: CASSLSGAETQYF
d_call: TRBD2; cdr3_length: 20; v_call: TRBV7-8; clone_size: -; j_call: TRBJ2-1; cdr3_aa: CASSQRIGLAGGGSYNEQFF
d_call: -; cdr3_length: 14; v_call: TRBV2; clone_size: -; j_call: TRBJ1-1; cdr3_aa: CASTPLTGNTEAFF
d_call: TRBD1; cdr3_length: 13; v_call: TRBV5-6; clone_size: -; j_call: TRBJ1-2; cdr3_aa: CASSYNQGVGYTF
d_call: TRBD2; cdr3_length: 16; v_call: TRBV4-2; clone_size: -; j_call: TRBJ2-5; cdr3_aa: CASSQDGRGGKETQYF
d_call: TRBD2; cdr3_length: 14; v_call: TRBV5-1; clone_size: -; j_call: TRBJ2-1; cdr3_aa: CASSLVAGSNEQFF
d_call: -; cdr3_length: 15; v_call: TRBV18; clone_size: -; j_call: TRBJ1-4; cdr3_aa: CASSPSGLKNEKLFF
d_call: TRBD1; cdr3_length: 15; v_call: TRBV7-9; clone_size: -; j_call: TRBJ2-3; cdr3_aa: CASSARDRFTDTQYF
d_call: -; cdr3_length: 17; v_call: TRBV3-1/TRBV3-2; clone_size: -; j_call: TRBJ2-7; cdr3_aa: CASSHGLYAGDEHEQYF
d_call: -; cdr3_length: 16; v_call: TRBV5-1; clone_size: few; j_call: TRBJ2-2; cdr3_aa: CASSLEGHYGTGELFF
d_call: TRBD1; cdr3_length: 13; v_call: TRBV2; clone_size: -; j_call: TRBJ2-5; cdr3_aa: CASQPGQKETQYF
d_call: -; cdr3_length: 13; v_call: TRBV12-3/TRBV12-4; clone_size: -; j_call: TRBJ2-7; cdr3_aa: CASRRTTSGEQYF
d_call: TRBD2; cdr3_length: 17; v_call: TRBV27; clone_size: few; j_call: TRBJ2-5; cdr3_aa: CASSLFSGGGARETQYF
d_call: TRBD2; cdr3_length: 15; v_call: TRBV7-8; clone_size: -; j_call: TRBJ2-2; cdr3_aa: CASSVSGANTGELFF
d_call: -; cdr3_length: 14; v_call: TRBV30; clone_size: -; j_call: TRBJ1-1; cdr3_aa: CAWSVDRGNTEAFF
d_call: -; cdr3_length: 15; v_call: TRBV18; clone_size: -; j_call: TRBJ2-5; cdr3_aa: CASSPPGGARETQYF
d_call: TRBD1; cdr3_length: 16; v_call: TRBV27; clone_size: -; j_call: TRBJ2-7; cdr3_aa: CASTLLSGTGGHEQYF
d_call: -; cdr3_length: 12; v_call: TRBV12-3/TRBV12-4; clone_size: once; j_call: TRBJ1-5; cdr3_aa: CASSYPNQPQHF
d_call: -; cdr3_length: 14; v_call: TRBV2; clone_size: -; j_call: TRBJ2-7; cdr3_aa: CASTREAEYGEQYF
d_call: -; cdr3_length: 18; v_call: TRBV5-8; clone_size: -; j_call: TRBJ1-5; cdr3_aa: CASSLVSVGLGSNQPQHF
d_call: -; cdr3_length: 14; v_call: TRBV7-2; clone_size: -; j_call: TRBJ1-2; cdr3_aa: CASSMRGGIYGYTF
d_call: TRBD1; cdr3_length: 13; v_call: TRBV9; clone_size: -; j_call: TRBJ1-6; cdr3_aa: CASQGALNSPLHF
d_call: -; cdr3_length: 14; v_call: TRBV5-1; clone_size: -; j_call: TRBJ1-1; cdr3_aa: CASSLGGASTEAFF
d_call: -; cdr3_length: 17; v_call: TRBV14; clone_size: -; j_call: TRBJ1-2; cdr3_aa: CASSQEEITGTFYGYTF
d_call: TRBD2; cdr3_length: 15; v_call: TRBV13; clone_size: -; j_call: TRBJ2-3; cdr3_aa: CASSSSGGAPDTQYF
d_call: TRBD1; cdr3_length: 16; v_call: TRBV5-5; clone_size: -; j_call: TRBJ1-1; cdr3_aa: CASSAFYRGQNTEAFF
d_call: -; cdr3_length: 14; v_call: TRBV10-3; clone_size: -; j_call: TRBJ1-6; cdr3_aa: CAIRPGAYNSPLHF
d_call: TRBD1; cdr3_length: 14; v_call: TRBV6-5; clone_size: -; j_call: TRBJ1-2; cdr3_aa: CASRDTGGNHGYTF
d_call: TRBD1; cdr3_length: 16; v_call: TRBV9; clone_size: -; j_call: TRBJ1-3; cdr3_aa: CASSFGTGGSGNTIYF
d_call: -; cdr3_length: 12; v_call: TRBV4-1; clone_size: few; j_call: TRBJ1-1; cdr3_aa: CASSQMSTEAFF
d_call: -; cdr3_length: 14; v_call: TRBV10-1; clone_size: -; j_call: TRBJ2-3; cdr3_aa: CASSEPRSTDTQYF
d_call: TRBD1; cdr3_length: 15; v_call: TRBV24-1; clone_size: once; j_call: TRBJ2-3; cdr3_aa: CATSDLGTGPDTQYF
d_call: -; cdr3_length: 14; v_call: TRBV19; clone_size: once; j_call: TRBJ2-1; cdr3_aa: CASSQSGGMNEQFF
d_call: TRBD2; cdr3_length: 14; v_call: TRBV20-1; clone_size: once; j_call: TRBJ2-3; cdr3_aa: CSASSGEYTDTQYF
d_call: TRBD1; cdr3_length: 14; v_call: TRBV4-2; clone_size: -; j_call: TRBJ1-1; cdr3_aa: CASSRRGRNTEAFF
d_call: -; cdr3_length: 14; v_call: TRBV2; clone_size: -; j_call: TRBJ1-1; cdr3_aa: CASSTETGNTEAFF
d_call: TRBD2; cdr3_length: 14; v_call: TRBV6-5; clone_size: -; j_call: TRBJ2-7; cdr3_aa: CASSWTSGVYEQYF
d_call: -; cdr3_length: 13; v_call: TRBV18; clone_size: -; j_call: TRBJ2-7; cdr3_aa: CASSRIQGDEQYF
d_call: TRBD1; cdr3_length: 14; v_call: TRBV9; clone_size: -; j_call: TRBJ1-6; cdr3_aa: CASSGSGGNSPLHF
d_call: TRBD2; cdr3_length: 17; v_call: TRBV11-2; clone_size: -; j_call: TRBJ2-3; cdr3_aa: CASSFLGGGETTDTQYF
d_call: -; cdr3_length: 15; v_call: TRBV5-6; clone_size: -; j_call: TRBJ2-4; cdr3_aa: CASSFRGTAKNIQYF
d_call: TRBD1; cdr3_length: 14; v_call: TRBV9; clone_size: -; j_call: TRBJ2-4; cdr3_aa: CASTGQGTGDIQYF
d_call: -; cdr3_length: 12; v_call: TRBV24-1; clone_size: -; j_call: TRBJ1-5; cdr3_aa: CATSGTNQPQHF
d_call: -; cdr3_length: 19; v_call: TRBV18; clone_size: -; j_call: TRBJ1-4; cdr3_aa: CASSLRTQPTTSTNEKLFF
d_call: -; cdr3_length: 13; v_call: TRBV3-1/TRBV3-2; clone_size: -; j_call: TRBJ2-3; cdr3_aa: CASSQAGTDTQYF
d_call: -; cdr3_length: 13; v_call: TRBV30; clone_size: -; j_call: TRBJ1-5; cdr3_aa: CAWSVSRYQPQHF
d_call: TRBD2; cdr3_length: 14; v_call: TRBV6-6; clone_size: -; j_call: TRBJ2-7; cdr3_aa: CASSYRGLAGEQYF
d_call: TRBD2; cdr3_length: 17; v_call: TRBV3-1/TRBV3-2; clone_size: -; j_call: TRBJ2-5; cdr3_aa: CASSQLRSAGGGETQYF
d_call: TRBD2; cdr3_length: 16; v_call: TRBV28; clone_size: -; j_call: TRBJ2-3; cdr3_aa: CASTPAGTSLTDTQYF
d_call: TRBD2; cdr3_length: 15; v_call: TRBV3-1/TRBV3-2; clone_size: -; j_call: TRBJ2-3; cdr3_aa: CASSPGLARTDTQYF
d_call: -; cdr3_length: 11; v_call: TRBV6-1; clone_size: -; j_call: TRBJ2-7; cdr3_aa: CASSSTYEQYF
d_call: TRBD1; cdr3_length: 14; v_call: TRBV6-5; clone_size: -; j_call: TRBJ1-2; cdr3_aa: CASSRTGGGYGYTF
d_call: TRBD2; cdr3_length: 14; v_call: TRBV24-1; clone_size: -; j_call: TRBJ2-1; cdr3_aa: CATSDPSAGDEQFF
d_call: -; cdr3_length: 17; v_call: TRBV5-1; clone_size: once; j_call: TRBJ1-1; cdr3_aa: CASSLAPLGGTNTEAFF
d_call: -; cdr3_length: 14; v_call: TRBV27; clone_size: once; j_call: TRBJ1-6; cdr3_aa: CASSFPGLHSPLHF
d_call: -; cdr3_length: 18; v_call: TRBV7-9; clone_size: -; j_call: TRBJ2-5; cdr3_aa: CASSLGNSGHRLQETQYF
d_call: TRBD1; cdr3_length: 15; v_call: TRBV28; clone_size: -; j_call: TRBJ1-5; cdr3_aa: CASTLLRTGAQPQHF
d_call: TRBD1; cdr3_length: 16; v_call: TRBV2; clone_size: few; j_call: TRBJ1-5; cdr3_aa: CASSAGTEYSNQPQHF